Sequencing of this T cell receptor (beta chain) was carried out in a study of T cells in Graves' hyperthyroidism and ophthalmopathy. Across the whole study: Peripheral blood was collected at initial diagnosis, before any treatment.

Study results and limitations: Most thyroid clonotypes that were expanded above 0.001 also turned up in blood. By a 13 V-J model, ophthalmopathy was set apart from stable hyperthyroidism.

Using RNA transcripts as the source, TCR beta CDR3 regions were amplified. HTBI primers were employed in a first-round RT-PCR of the TCR CDR3. MiXCR, applied by TCRdb to the multiplex PCR reads, yields one record per CDR3 protein. Seen here are 250,000 to 300,000 distinct CDR3 sequences, around 15% observed once, and the top ten hold 7.9%. V lost 3 bases and J lost 0; bases outside the gene matches: 1. There are 14 residues in the CDR3. CDR1 and CDR2 (germline): LGHDT, YNNKEL (reference sequence). This clonotype was counted ten times or more. Its antigen is unknown. For the diagnoses, clinical symptoms, serum thyroxine and TRAb, thyroid ultrasound and orbital computed tomography were used.

This chain connects TRBV3-1 to TRBJ2-5; 7 bases align to TRBD2. The sequence came from a woman aged 40 to 50 with Graves' hyperthyroidism. Specimen: blood. DNA for the CDR3: TGTGCCAGCAGCCAGGGACTACACCAAGAGACCCAGTACTTC. Amino acid sequence: CASSQGLHQETQYF.